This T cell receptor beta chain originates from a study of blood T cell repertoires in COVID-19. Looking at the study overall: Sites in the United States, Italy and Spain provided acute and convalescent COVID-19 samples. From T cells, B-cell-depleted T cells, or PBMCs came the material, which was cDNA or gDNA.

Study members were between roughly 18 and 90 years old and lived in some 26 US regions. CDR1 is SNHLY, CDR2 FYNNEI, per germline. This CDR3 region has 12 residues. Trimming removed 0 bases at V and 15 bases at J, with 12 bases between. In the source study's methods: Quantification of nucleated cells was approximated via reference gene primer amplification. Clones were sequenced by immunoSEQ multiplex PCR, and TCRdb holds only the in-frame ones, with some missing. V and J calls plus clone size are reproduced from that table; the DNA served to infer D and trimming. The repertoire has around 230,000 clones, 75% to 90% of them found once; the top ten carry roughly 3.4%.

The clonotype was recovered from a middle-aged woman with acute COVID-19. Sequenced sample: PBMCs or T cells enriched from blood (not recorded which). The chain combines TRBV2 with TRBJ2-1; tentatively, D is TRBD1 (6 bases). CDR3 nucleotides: TGTGCCAGCAGTGAAGCACAGGGCGCTCCGTTCTTC. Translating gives CASSEAQGAPFF.